This T cell receptor (beta chain) was documented in a study of HIV-infected patients and healthy controls. In TCRdb, the 5' RACE reads were re-called with MiXCR into one record per CDR3 protein. The table has 50,000 to 80,000 distinct CDR3 sequences, 15% to 20% seen once. This CDR3 comprises 15 residues. V was pared by 0 bases and J by 3 bases, with 10 bases between. Germline CDR1 and CDR2: SGHRS and YFSETQ. The receptor's source is a human donor in good health. The sequenced sample was CD4+ T cells from blood. This rearrangement joins TRBV5-1 to TRBJ2-1; D unclear. The CDR3 loop reads CASSLVSASYNEQFF. The CDR3 DNA reads TGCGCCAGCAGCTTGGTGTCAGCCAGCTACAATGAGCAGTTCTTC.